This T cell receptor (beta chain) came from a study of glioma-infiltrating T cells after dendritic cell vaccination. This clone showed up just once. The antigen is undetermined. Trimming at V came to 3 bases and at J to 1 base, leaving 4 bases not matched to a gene. CDR1 is LGHNA and CDR2 is YSLEER in the germline V gene. This CDR3 spans 15 amino acids. General study results and limits: Few patients contributed both blood and tumor specimens.

Profiling relied on immunoSEQ multiplex PCR, and the TCRdb table lists in-frame clones only, not all of them. The sample lists roughly 47,000 clones, 65% to 90% occurring once. The chain uses TRBV4-3 and TRBJ2-7, with 9 bases fitting TRBD1. This clonotype was obtained from a human donor with glioblastoma. Sequenced material: blood, taken before dendritic cell vaccination. As DNA, the CDR3 is TGCGCCAGCAGCCATCGGACAGGGGTTTCCTACGAGCAGTACTTC. Its protein product is CASSHRTGVSYEQYF.